Shown below are 3 T cell receptor beta chains from a single sample sequenced in a study of control samples from healthy donors and cancer patients. TCRdb's copy holds only in-frame clones and misses some; the assay was immunoSEQ multiplex PCR. In the table there are approximately 170,000 clones, about nine tenths of which are singletons. The sequenced sample consisted of blood. These receptors all stem from a woman under 40 in good health.

Concerning this clone itself: Other DNA sequences within the sample encode an identical CDR3. The chain uses TRBV12-3 or TRBV12-4 and TRBJ1-1; no clear D gene. The CDR3 extends over 12 amino acids. Trimming cost V 1 base and J 4 bases, with 4 bases left between them. In DNA, the CDR3 is TGTGCCAGCAGTTTAGGGGTCACTGAAGCTTTCTTT. It yields the protein CASSLGVTEAFF.

CDR3 nucleotide sequence: TGTGCCAGCAGGGAGGGTTGGGGCAATCAGCCCCAGCATTTT. Translating it yields CASREGWGNQPQHF. J is TRBJ1-5 and V is TRBV6-5; D gene uncertain. Trimming removed 6 bases at V and 2 bases at J, with 11 bases between. The CDR3 spans 14 residues. Germline CDR1 is MNHEY and CDR2 is SVGAGI.

This chain connects TRBV28 to TRBJ2-7; a weak D match, TRBD2 (5 bases). Germline V gene sequence: CDR1 MDHEN, CDR2 SYDVKM. The CDR3 totals 13 residues. The V end lost 3 bases, the J end lost 2 bases, and 8 bases lay between the germline ends. The CDR3 DNA follows: TGTGCCAGCAGTTTCGGGGTACCCTACGAGCAGTACTTC. It encodes CASSFGVPYEQYF. The full variable domain, completed using reference TRBV28 and TRBJ2-7, is DVKVTQSSRYLVKRTGEKVFLECVQDMDHENMFWYRQDPGLGLRLIYFSYDVKMKEKGDIPEGYSVSREKKERFSLILESASTNQTSMYLCASSFGVPYEQYFGPGTRLTVT.